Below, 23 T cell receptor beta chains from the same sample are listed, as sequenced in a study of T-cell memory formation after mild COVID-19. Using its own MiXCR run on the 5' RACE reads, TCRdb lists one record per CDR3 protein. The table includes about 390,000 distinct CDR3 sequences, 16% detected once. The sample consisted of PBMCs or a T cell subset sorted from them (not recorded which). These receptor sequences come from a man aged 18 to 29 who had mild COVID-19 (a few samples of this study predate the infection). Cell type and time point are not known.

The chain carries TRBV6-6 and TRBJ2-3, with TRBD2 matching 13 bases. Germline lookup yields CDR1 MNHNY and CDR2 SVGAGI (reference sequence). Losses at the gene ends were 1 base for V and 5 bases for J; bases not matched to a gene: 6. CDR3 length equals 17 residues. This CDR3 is CASSYLLAGGLGDTQYF. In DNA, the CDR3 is TGTGCCAGCAGTTACTTACTAGCGGGGGGGCTGGGAGATACGCAGTATTTT.

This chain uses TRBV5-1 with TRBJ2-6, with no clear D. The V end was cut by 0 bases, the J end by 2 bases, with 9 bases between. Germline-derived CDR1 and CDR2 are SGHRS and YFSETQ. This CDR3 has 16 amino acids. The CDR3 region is CASSLDGSPGANVLTF. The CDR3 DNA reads TGCGCCAGCAGCTTGGACGGTTCCCCTGGGGCCAACGTCCTGACTTTC.

Here the CDR3 reads CASSQDSLLEQYF. The CDR3 region has the DNA TGTGCCAGCAGCCAAGACAGTTTACTAGAGCAGTACTTC. The chain links TRBV6-5 to TRBJ2-7, with TRBD1 as a possible D gene (5 bases). CDR3 length: 13 amino acids. Per the germline V gene, CDR1 is MNHEY and CDR2 is SVGAGI. Trimming removed 6 bases from V and 7 bases from J, with 16 bases in between.

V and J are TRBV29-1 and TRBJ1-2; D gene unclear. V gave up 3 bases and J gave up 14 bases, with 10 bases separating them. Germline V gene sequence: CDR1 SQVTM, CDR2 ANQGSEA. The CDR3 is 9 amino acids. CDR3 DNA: TGCAGCGTTGATATGGGAGGGACCTTC. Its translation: CSVDMGGTF.

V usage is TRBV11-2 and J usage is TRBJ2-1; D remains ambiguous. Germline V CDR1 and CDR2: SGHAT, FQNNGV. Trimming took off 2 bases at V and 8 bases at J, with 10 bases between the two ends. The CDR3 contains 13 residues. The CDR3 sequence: CASSLPPQDEQFF. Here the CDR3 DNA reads TGTGCCAGCAGCTTACCGCCCCAGGATGAGCAGTTCTTC.

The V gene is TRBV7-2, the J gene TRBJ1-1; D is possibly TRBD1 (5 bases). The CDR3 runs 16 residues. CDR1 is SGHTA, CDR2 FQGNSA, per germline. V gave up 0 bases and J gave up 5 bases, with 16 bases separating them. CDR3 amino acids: CASSLAGGKLRTEAFF. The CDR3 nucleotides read TGTGCCAGCAGCTTAGCGGGGGGAAAGCTGAGAACTGAAGCTTTCTTT.

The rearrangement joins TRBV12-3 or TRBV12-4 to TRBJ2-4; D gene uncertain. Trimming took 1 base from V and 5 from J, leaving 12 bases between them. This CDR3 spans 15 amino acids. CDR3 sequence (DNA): TGTGCCAGCAGTTTAGGAGCTGGGTCCCAAAACATTCAGTACTTC. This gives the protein CASSLGAGSQNIQYF.

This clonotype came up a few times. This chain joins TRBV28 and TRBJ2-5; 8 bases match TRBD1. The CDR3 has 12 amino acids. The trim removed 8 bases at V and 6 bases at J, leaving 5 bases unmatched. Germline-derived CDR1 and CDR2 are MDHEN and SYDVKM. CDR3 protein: CASGTGTKTQYF. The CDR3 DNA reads TGTGCCAGCGGGACAGGAACGAAGACCCAGTACTTC.

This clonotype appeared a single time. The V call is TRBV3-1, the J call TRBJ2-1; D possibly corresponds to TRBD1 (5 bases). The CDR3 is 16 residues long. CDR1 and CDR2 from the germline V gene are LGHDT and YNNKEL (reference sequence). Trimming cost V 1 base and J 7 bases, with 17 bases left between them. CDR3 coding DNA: TGTGCCAGCAGCCAAGGGTCGCAGGGCCCGCGGAATGAGCAGTTCTTC. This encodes CASSQGSQGPRNEQFF.

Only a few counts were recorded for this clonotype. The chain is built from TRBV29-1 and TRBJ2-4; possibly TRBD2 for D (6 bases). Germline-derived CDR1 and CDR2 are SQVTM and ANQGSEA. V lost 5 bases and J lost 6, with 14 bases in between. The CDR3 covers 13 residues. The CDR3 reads CSVRDSAGNIQYF. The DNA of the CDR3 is TGCAGCGTTCGGGACTCCGCGGGAAACATTCAGTACTTC. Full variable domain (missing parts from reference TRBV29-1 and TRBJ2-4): SAVISQKPSRDICQRGTSLTIQCQVDSQVTMMFWYRQQPGQSLTLIATANQGSEATYESGFVIDKFPISRPNLTFSTLTVSNMSPEDSSIYLCSVRDSAGNIQYFGAGTRLSVL.

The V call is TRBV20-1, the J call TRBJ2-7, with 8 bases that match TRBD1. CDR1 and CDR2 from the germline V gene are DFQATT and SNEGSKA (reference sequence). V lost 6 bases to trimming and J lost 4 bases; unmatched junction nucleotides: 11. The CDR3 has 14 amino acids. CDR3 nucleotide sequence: TGCAGTGCAAAAGGACAGGGATCCCCTTACGAGCAGTACGTC. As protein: CSAKGQGSPYEQYV.

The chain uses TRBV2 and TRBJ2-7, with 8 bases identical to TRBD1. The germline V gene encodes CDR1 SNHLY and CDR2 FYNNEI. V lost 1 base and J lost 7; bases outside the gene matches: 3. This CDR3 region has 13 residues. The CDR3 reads CASSEGQGLEQYV. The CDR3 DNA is TGTGCCAGCAGTGAAGGACAGGGGTTAGAGCAGTACGTC.

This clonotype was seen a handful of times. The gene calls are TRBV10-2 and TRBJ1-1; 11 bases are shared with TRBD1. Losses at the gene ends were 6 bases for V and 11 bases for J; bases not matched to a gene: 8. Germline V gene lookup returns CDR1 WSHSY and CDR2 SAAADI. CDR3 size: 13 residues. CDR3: CASSPRTGGRAFF. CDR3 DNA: TGCGCCAGCAGCCCGAGGACAGGGGGCCGCGCTTTCTTT.

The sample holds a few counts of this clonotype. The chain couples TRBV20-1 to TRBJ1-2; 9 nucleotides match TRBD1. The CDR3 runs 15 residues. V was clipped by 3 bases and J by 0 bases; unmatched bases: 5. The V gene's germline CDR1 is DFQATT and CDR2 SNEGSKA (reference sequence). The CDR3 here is CSASLGQGPNYGYTF. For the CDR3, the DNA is TGCAGTGCTAGTTTGGGACAGGGCCCTAACTATGGCTACACCTTC.

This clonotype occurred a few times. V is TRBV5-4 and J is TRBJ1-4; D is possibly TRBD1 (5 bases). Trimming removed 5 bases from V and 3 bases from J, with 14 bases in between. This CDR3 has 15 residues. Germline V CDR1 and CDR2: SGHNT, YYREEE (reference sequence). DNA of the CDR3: TGTGCCAGCAGACCGGCTGGGGCAGCTAATGAAAAACTGTTTTTT. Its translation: CASRPAGAANEKLFF. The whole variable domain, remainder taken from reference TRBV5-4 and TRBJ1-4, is ETGVTQSPTHLIKTRGQQVTLRCSSQSGHNTVSWYQQALGQGPQFIFQYYREEENGRGNFPPRFSGLQFPNYSSELNVNALELDDSALYLCASRPAGAANEKLFFGSGTQLSVL.

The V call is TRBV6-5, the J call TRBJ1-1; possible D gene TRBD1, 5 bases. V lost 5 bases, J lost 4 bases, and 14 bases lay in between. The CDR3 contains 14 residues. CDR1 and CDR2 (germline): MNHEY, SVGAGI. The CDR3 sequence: CASSRGAGVTEAFF. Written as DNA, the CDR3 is TGTGCCAGCAGTAGAGGGGCGGGGGTCACTGAAGCTTTCTTT.

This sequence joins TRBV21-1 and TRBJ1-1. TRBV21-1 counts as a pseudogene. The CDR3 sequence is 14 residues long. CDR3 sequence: CASRIWQPNTEAFF. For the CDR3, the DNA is TGTGCCAGCCGAATTTGGCAGCCCAACACTGAAGCTTTCTTT.

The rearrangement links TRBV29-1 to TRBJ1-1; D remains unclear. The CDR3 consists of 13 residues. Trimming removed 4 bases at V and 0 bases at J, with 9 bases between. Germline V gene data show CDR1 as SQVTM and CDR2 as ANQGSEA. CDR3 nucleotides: TGCAGCGTTGTGAGTCAGTTGAACACTGAAGCTTTCTTT. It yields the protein CSVVSQLNTEAFF.

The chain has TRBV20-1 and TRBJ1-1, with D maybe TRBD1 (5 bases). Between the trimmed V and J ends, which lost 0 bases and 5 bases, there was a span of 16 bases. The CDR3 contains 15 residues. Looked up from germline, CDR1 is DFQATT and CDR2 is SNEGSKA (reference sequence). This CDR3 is CSARDQGGSLTEAFF. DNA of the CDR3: TGCAGTGCTAGAGATCAGGGAGGATCGTTGACTGAAGCTTTCTTT.

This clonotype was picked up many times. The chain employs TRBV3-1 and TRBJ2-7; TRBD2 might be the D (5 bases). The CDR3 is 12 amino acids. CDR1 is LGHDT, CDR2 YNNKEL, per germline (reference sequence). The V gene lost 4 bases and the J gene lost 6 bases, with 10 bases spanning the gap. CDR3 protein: CASSRGIGEQYV. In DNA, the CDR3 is TGTGCCAGCAGCCGAGGGATCGGCGAGCAGTACGTC.

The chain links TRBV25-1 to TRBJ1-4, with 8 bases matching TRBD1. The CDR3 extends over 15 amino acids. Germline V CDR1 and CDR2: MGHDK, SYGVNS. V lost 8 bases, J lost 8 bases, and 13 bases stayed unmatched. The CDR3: CASRPDRAGEEKLFF. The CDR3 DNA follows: TGTGCCAGCCGACCGGACAGGGCGGGTGAGGAAAAACTGTTTTTT.

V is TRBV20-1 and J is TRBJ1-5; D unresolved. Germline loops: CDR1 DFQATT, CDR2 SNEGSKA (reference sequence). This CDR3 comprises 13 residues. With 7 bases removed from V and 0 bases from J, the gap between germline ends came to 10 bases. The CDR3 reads CSVSSLSNQPQHF. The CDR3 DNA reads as TGCAGTGTTAGTAGCCTTAGCAATCAGCCCCAGCATTTT.

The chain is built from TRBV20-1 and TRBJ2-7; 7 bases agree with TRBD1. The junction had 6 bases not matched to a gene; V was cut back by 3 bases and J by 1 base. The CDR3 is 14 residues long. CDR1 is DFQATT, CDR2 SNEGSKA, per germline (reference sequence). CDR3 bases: TGCAGTGCTAGGACAGGGCCCCCTTCCTACGAGCAGTACGTC. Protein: CSARTGPPSYEQYV.